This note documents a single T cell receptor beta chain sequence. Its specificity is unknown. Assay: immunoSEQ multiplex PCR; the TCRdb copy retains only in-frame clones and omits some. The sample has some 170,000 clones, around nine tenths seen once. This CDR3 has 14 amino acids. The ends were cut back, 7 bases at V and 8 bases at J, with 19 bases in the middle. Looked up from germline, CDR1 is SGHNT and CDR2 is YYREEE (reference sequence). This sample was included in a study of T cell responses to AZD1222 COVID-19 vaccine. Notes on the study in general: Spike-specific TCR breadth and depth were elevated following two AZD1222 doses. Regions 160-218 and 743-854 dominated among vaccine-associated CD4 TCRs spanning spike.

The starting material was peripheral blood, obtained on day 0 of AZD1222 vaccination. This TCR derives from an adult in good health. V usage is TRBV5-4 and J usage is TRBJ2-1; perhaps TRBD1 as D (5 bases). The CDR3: CASSSGRLGDEQFF. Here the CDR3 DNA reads TGTGCCAGCTCCTCCGGGCGGCTAGGGGATGAGCAGTTCTTC. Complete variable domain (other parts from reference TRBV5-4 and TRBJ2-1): ETGVTQSPTHLIKTRGQQVTLRCSSQSGHNTVSWYQQALGQGPQFIFQYYREEENGRGNFPPRFSGLQFPNYSSELNVNALELDDSALYLCASSSGRLGDEQFFGPGTRLTVL.